This T cell receptor beta chain was sequenced during a study of immune heterogeneity within non-small cell lung tumors. Study at large: Among the tumors, a few were squamous cell carcinomas, approximately ten were non-squamous carcinomas and 1 was not otherwise specified.

Each sample used approximately 590 ng of genomic DNA from bulk tumor tissue. Widely spaced biopsies, several per primary tumor, were obtained at surgery. Newly diagnosed with untreated non-small cell lung cancer, the patients underwent curative surgery. Amplification of the TCR beta CDR3 was achieved through multiplex PCR with 32 V and 13 J primers. TCRdb reprocessed the multiplex PCR reads with MiXCR, giving one entry per CDR3 protein. The sample lists about 11,000 distinct CDR3 sequences; about a fifth were seen once. Worth noting for this clonotype: The junction differs from germline at one of its ends, possibly a read error.

The TCR sequence derives from a man between 60 and 75 years old with non-small cell lung cancer. The sample comprised lung tumor tissue.

CDR3 nucleotide sequence: TGCGCCAGCAGTTCCGAGGGGGCCTCTGATGAAAGACTGTTTTTT. Its translation: CASSSEGASDERLFF. This rearrangement joins TRBV5-1 to TRBJ1-4, with 7 positions matching TRBD1. Germline CDR1 reads SGHRS; CDR2 reads YFSETQ. The CDR3 extends over 15 amino acids. Looking up the rest from reference TRBV5-1 and TRBJ1-4 gives the full variable domain: KAGVTQTPRYLIKTRGQQVTLSCSPISGHRSVSWYQQTPGQGLQFLFEYFSETQRNKGNFPGRFSGRQFSNSRSEMNVSTLELGDSALYLCASSSEGASDERLFFGSGTQLSVL.